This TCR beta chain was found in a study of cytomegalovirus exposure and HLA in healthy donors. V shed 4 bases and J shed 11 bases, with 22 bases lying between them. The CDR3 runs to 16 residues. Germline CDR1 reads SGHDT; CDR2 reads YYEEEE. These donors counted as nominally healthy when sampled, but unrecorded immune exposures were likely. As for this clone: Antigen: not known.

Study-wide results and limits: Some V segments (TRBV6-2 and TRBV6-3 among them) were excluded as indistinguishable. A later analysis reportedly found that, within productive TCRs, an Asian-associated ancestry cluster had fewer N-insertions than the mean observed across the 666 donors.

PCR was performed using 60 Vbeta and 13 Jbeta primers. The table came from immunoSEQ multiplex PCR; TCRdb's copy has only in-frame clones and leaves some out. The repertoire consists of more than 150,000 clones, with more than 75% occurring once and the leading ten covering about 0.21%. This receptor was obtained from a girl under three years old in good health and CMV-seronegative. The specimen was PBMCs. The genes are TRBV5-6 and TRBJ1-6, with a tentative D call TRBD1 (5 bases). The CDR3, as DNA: TGTGCCAGCAGCAAATTAAGCGGGACCACCGACCCACCCCTCCACTTT. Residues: CASSKLSGTTDPPLHF. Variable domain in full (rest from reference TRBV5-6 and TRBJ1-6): DAGVTQSPTHLIKTRGQQVTLRCSPKSGHDTVSWYQQALGQGPQFIFQYYEEEERQRGNFPDRFSGHQFPNYSSELNVNALLLGDSALYLCASSKLSGTTDPPLHFGNGTRLTVT.